This entry concerns a single TCR beta chain. Its antigen is unidentified. The source of the sample is a study of CD8 T cells in ankylosing spondylitis. Researchers built TCR beta libraries using quantitative 5'-RACE with molecular barcodes. TCRdb redid the calling of the 5' RACE reads with MiXCR, one entry per CDR3 protein. The table lists fewer than 250,000 distinct CDR3 sequences, over 30% of them singletons. Notes on the study in general: The study looked at matched synovial fluid samples from ankylosing spondylitis patients. Disease-linked clones were reported to be significantly enriched there.

CDR1 and CDR2 from the germline V gene are SQVTM and ANQGSEA. With V trimmed by 1 base and J by 5 bases, 2 bases remained unmatched. This CDR3 comprises 14 residues. The source of this sequence is a male donor with ankylosing spondylitis or in good health (not recorded which). The chain joins TRBV29-1 to TRBJ2-3; the match to TRBD1 covers 11 bases. Material for sequencing was blood, either unsorted or a sorted T cell fraction (not recorded which). The CDR3 region has the DNA TGCAGCGTTGAAGGGACAGGGGGCGTAGATACGCAGTATTTT. Translating gives CSVEGTGGVDTQYF.